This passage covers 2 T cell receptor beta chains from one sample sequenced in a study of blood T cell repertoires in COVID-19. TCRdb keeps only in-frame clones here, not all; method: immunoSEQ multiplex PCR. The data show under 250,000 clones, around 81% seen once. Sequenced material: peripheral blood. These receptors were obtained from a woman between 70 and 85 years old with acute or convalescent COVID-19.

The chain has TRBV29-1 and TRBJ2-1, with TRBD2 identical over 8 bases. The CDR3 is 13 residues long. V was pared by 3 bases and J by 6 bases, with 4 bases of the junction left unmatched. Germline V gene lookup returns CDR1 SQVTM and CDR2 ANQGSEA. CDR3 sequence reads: CSVDRAGVNEQFF. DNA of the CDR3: TGCAGCGTTGATCGAGCGGGGGTCAATGAGCAGTTCTTC.

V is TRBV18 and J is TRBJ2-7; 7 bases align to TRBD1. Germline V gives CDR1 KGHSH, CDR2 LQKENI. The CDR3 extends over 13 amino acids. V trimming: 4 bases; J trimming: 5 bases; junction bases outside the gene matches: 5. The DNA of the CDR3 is TGTGCCAGCTCACAAGACAGGGACAACGAGCAGTACGTC. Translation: CASSQDRDNEQYV.